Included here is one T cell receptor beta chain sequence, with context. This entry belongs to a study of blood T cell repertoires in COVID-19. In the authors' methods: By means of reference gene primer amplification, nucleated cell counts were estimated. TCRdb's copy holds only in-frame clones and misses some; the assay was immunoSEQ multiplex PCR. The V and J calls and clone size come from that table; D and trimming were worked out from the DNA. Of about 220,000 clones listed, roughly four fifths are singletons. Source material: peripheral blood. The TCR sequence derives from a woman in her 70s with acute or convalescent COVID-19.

CDR3 nucleotide sequence: TGTGCCAGCAGCTCCAGTGGGACACCTAACACTGAAGCTTTCTTT. It translates to CASSSSGTPNTEAFF. V usage is TRBV7-9 and J usage is TRBJ1-1; TRBD1 might be the D (6 bases). The germline V and J ends were trimmed by 4 bases and 2 bases, with 14 bases remaining between them. The CDR3 sequence is 15 residues long. Germline CDR1 and CDR2: SEHNR and FQNEAQ (reference sequence).